This passage covers 9 T cell receptor beta chains from one sample sequenced in a study of blood T cell repertoires in COVID-19. Profiling relied on immunoSEQ multiplex PCR, and the TCRdb table lists in-frame clones only, not all of them. This sample has fewer than 45,000 clones, with around nine tenths found just once. The sequencing sample was made of peripheral blood. These receptors came from a middle-aged woman with acute or convalescent COVID-19.

This chain connects TRBV2 to TRBJ1-4; D is ambiguous. Germline CDR1 SNHLY, CDR2 FYNNEI. The CDR3 sequence is 17 residues long. Deletions cut 6 bases from V and 8 bases from J, with 25 bases between. The CDR3: CASSSNKGDEFSEKLFF. CDR3 sequence (DNA): TGTGCCAGCAGCTCTAACAAGGGAGACGAGTTTTCGGAAAAACTGTTTTTT.

V gene TRBV19 combines with J gene TRBJ2-3, with 9 bases aligning to TRBD2. CDR1 LNHDA and CDR2 SQIVND come from the germline V gene (reference sequence). CDR3 length: 18 residues. With 5 bases clipped from V and 4 bases from J, the junction kept 16 bases outside the gene matches. The CDR3 here is CASSQDTISGGRADTQYF. CDR3 nucleotide sequence: TGTGCCAGTAGTCAGGACACGATTAGCGGGGGAAGAGCAGATACGCAGTATTTT. Complete variable domain (other parts from reference TRBV19 and TRBJ2-3): DGGITQSPKYLFRKEGQNVTLSCEQNLNHDAMYWYRQDPGQGLRLIYYSQIVNDFQKGDIAEGYSVSREKKESFPLTVTSAQKNPTAFYLCASSQDTISGGRADTQYFGPGTRLTVL.

In the case of this clone: Different DNA sequences within this sample yield the same CDR3. CDR3 loop: CASSQAGIGYGYTF. CDR3 DNA: TGTGCCAGCAGCCAAGCCGGGATTGGGTATGGCTACACCTTC. This sequence joins TRBV3-1 (or the pseudogene TRBV3-2) and TRBJ1-2; D gene ambiguous. This CDR3 is built from 14 residues. V dropped 1 base and J dropped 5 bases, with 11 bases sitting between them. Germline V gives CDR1 LGHDT, CDR2 YNNKEL (reference sequence).

V is TRBV2 and J is TRBJ2-5; TRBD1 matches 9 bases. CDR3 size: 14 residues. Unmatched junction bases numbered 7, after V lost 6 bases and J lost 5 bases. Looked up from germline, CDR1 is SNHLY and CDR2 is FYNNEI. The CDR3 DNA reads TGTGCCAGCAGAGGGACAGGGAGTTTGGAGACCCAGTACTTC. As protein: CASRGTGSLETQYF.

This sequence joins TRBV19 and TRBJ2-1; 9 bases map to TRBD2. Trimming removed 3 bases from V and 4 bases from J; junction bases left unmatched: 10. Germline CDR1 reads LNHDA; CDR2 reads SQIVND (reference sequence). The CDR3 is 17 residues long. CDR3 amino acids: CASSIGTSNKGYNEQFF. The CDR3 region has the DNA TGTGCCAGTAGTATTGGGACTAGCAATAAGGGGTACAATGAGCAGTTCTTC. The variable domain in full, with the rest retrieved from reference TRBV19 and TRBJ2-1, is DGGITQSPKYLFRKEGQNVTLSCEQNLNHDAMYWYRQDPGQGLRLIYYSQIVNDFQKGDIAEGYSVSREKKESFPLTVTSAQKNPTAFYLCASSIGTSNKGYNEQFFGPGTRLTVL.

The rearrangement uses TRBV18 and TRBJ2-1; D gene uncertain. This CDR3 is built from 13 residues. Trimming cost V 3 bases and J 9 bases, with 12 bases left between them. Per germline, CDR1 KGHSH and CDR2 LQKENI. The CDR3 protein is CASSPVGIGEQFF. CDR3 nucleotides: TGTGCCAGCTCACCCGTCGGTATCGGTGAGCAGTTCTTC.

The rearrangement joins TRBV19 to TRBJ1-5; D possibly corresponds to TRBD1 (6 bases). This CDR3 has 16 residues. V was cut by 6 bases and J by 7 bases, with 22 bases left in between. Per germline, CDR1 LNHDA and CDR2 SQIVND (reference sequence). This chain's CDR3 is CASREPKGTSPQPQHF. In DNA, the CDR3 is TGTGCCAGTAGGGAGCCTAAGGGGACATCTCCACAGCCCCAGCATTTT.

V usage is TRBV7-2 and J usage is TRBJ1-6; no clear D gene. Looked up from germline, CDR1 is SGHTA and CDR2 is FQGNSA. The CDR3 spans 15 residues. The V end lost 5 bases, the J end lost 8 bases, and 16 bases lay between the germline ends. CDR3 loop: CASSPRQASYSPLHF. The DNA of the CDR3 is TGTGCCAGCAGCCCCCGCCAGGCCTCTTATTCACCCCTCCACTTT. The complete variable domain, with remaining parts taken from reference TRBV7-2 and TRBJ1-6, reads GAGVSQSPSNKVTEKGKDVELRCDPISGHTALYWYRQSLGQGLEFLIYFQGNSAPDKSGLPSDRFSAERTGGSVSTLTIQRTQQEDSAVYLCASSPRQASYSPLHFGNGTRLTVT.

The V and J genes are TRBV9 and TRBJ2-3, with no clear D. The CDR3 is 14 residues long. In germline, CDR1 is SGDLS, CDR2 YYNGEE. V lost 1 base to trimming and J lost 3 bases, with 9 bases between them. CDR3 protein: CASSVYFSTDTQYF. CDR3 sequence (DNA): TGTGCCAGCAGCGTATATTTTTCGACAGATACGCAGTATTTT.